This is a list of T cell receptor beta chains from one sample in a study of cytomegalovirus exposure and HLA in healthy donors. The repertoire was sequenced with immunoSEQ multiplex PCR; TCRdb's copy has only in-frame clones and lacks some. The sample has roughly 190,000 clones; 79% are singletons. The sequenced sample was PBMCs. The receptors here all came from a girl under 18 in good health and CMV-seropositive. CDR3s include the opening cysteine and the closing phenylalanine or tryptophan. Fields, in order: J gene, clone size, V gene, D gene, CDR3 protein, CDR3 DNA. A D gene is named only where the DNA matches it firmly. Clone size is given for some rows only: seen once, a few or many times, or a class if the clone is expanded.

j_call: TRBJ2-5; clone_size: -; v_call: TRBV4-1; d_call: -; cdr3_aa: CATSVTGGETQYF; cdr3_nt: TGCGCGACCAGCGTCACGGGTGGAGAGACCCAGTACTTC
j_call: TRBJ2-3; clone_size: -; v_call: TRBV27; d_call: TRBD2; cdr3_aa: CASNHRLAGADTQYF; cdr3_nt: TGTGCCAGCAACCACAGACTAGCGGGGGCCGATACGCAGTATTTT
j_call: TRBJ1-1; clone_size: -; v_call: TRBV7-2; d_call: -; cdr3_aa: CASRGGTVAEAFF; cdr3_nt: TGTGCCAGCAGGGGGGGGACGGTAGCTGAAGCTTTCTTT
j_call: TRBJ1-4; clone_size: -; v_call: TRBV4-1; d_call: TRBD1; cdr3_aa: CVSSRTGPNEKLFF; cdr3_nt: TGCGTCAGCAGCCGGACAGGGCCTAATGAAAAACTGTTTTTT
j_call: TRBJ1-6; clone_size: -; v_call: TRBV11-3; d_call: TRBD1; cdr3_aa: CASSLGQGSYNSPLHF; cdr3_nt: TGTGCCAGCAGCCTAGGACAGGGCTCCTATAATTCACCCCTCCACTTT
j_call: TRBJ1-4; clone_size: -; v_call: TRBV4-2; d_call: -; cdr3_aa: CASSPNRVDEKLFF; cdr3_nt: TGTGCCAGCAGCCCCAACAGGGTTGATGAAAAACTGTTTTTT
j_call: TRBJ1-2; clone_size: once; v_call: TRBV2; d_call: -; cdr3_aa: CASRAPSYGYTF; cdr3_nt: TGTGCCAGCAGAGCCCCTTCCTATGGCTACACCTTC
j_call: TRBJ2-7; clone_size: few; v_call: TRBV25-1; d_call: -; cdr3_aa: CASSEAGPPSYEQYF; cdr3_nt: TGTGCCAGCAGTGAGGCGGGACCGCCCTCCTACGAGCAGTACTTC
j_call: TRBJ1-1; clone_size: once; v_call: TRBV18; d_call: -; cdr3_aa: CASSPPNTERNEAFF; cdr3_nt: TGTGCCAGCTCACCTCCGAACACAGAAAGAAATGAAGCTTTCTTT
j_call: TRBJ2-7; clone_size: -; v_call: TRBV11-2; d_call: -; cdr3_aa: CASSLDMGLSYEQYF; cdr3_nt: TGTGCCAGCAGCTTAGATATGGGGCTGTCCTACGAGCAGTACTTC
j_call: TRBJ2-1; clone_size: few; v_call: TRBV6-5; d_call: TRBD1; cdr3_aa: CASRQGQPYNEQFF; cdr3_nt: TGTGCCAGCAGGCAGGGACAGCCCTACAATGAGCAGTTCTTC
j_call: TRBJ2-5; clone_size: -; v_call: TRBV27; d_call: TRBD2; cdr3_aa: CASSYTSGGGYQETQYF; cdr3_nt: TGTGCCAGCAGTTACACTAGCGGGGGGGGATACCAAGAGACCCAGTACTTC
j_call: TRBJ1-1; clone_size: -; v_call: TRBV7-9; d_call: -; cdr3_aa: CASSSTGPNTEAFF; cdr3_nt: TGTGCCAGCAGCTCGACAGGACCGAACACTGAAGCTTTCTTT
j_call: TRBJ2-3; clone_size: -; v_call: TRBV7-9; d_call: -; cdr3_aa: CASSWDTRTDTQYF; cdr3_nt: TGTGCCAGCAGCTGGGACACCCGCACAGATACGCAGTATTTT
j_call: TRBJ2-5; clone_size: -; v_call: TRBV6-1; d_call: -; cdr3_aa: CARPSGGQETQYF; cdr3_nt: TGTGCCAGGCCGAGCGGTGGACAAGAGACCCAGTACTTC
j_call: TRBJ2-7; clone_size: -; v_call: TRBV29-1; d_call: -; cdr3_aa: CSVQPGTYEQYF; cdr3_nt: TGCAGCGTTCAACCGGGAACCTACGAGCAGTACTTC
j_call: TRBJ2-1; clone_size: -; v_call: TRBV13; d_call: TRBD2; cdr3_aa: CASSQVAVAGVYNEQFF; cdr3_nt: TGTGCCAGCAGCCAAGTGGCAGTAGCGGGGGTTTACAATGAGCAGTTCTTC
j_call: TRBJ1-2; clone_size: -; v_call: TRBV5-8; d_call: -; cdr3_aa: CASSRDVTAGYGYTF; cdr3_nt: TGTGCCAGCAGTCGGGATGTGACGGCGGGCTATGGCTACACCTTC
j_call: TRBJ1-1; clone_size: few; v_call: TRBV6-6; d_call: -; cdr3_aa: CASRPARENTEAFF; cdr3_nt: TGTGCCAGCAGACCCGCCAGGGAGAACACTGAAGCTTTCTTT
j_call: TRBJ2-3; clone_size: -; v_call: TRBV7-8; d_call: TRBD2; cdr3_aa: CATGTSGVTDTQYF; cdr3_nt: TGTGCCACAGGGACTAGCGGGGTCACAGATACGCAGTATTTT
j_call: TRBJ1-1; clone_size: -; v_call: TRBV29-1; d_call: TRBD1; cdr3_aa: CSVLTGDYDTEAFF; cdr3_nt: TGCAGCGTCTTGACAGGGGATTATGACACTGAAGCTTTCTTT
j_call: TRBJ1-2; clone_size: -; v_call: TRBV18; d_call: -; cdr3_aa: CASSTIMAGVYGYTF; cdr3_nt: TGTGCCAGCTCAACTATCATGGCCGGGGTCTATGGCTACACCTTC
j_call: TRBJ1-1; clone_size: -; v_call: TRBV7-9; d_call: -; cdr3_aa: CSSSHRTGGATEAFF; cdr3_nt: TGTTCCAGCAGCCACCGGACCGGAGGGGCCACTGAAGCTTTCTTT
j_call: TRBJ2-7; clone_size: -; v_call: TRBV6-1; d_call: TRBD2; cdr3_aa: CASSAQSGGEQYF; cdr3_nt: TGTGCCAGCAGTGCCCAGTCGGGGGGGGAGCAGTACTTC
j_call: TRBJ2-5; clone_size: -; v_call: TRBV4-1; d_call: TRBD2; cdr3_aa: CASSPGLAGGHETQYF; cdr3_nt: TGCGCCAGCAGCCCTGGACTAGCGGGGGGCCATGAGACCCAGTACTTC
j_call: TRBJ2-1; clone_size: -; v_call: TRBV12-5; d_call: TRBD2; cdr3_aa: CASGLGLAGDWVEQFF; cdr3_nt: TGTGCTAGTGGTTTGGGTCTAGCGGGGGATTGGGTTGAGCAGTTCTTC
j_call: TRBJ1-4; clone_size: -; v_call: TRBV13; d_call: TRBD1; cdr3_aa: CASSLRVRTGGEKLFF; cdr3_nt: TGTGCCAGCAGCTTAAGGGTCCGGACAGGCGGTGAAAAACTGTTTTTT
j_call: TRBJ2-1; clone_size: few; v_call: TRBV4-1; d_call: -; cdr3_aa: CASSSRESAYNEQFF; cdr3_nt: TGCGCCAGCAGCTCTCGGGAGAGCGCCTACAATGAGCAGTTCTTC
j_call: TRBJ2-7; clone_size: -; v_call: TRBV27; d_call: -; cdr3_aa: CASSLTAGDYEQYF; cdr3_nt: TGTGCCAGCAGTTTAACGGCAGGGGACTACGAGCAGTACTTC
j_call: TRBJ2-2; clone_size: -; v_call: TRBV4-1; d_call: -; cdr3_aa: CASSQDVLTGPPGELFF; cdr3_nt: TGCGCCAGCAGCCAAGACGTCCTGACAGGCCCCCCCGGGGAGCTGTTTTTT
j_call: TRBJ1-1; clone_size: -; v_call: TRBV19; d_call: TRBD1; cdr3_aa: CASSLGQGSTEAFF; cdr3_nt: TGTGCCAGTAGTCTGGGACAGGGGAGCACTGAAGCTTTCTTT
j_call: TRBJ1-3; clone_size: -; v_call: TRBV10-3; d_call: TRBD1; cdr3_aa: CAINAQGAGNTIYF; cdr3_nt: TGTGCCATCAATGCACAGGGGGCCGGAAACACCATATATTTT
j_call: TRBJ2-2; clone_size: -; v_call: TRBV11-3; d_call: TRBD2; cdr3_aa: CASSPRGISGGANTGELFF; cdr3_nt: TGTGCCAGCAGCCCCCGGGGGATTAGCGGGGGGGCGAACACCGGGGAGCTGTTTTTT
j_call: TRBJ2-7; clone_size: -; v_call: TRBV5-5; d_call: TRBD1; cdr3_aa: CASSWGTGFYDEQYF; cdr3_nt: TGTGCCAGCAGCTGGGGGACAGGGTTTTACGACGAGCAGTACTTC
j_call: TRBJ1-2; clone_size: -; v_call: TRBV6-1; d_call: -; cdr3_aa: CASSERDNYGYTF; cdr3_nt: TGTGCCAGCAGTGAACGGGATAACTATGGCTACACCTTC
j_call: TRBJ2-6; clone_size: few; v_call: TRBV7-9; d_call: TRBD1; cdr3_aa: CASSSGTGFHRTGANVLTF; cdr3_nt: TGTGCCAGCAGCTCCGGGACAGGGTTTCACCGGACTGGGGCCAACGTCCTGACTTTC
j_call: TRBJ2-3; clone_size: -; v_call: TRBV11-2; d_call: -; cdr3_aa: CASSPSSSTDTQYF; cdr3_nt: TGTGCCAGCAGCCCATCCAGTAGCACAGATACGCAGTATTTT
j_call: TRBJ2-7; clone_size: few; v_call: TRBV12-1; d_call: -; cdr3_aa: CASRCSQQGTPYEPNF; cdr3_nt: TGTGCCAGCAGGTGTTCCCAACAGGGGACTCCCTACGAGCCGAACTTC
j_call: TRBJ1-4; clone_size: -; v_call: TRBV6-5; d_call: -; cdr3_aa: CASSQKGKLFF; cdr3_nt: TGTGCCAGCAGTCAAAAGGGGAAACTGTTTTTT
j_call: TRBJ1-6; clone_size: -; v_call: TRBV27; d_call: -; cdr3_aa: CASSFSGVQPLHF; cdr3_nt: TGTGCCAGCAGTTTTAGCGGGGTGCAGCCCCTCCACTTT
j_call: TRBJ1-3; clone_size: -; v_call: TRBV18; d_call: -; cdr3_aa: CASSVTQGSGSGNTIYF; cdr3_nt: TGTGCCAGCTCCGTAACCCAGGGTTCCGGCTCTGGAAACACCATATATTTT
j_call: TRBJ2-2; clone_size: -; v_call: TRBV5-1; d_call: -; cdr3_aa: CASSQDREAGELFF; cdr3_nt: TGCGCCAGCAGCCAAGACAGGGAGGCCGGGGAGCTGTTTTTT